These T cell receptor beta chains were read from a single sample in a study of cytomegalovirus exposure and HLA in healthy donors. Sequencing was performed with immunoSEQ multiplex PCR; in TCRdb, only in-frame clones are kept and a portion is missing. The sample records approximately 180,000 clones, about 69% being singletons. Sequencing was performed on PBMCs. The receptor source for this set is a human donor in good health. The CDR3 runs from the conserved cysteine through the conserved F or W. A D gene is named only where the DNA matches it firmly. Rows give clone size only sometimes, using once, few, many, or a class for an expanded clone.

V gene: TRBV7-2
clone size: -
D gene: -
J gene: TRBJ1-2
CDR3 DNA: TGTGCCAGCAGCTTAGGGACAGCCTATGGCTACACCTTC
CDR3 protein: CASSLGTAYGYTF

V gene: TRBV11-1
clone size: -
D gene: TRBD2
J gene: TRBJ2-1
CDR3 DNA: TGTGCCAGCAGCGAACTAGCGGGGGGTGGTGAGCAGTTCTTC
CDR3 protein: CASSELAGGGEQFF

V gene: TRBV10-3
clone size: -
D gene: TRBD1
J gene: TRBJ1-1
CDR3 DNA: TGTGCCATCAGCGAAACAGGGGACACTGAAGCTTTCTTT
CDR3 protein: CAISETGDTEAFF

V gene: TRBV20-1
clone size: few
D gene: -
J gene: TRBJ2-1
CDR3 DNA: TGCAGTGCGGTCGGGGAGGAGCAGTTCTTC
CDR3 protein: CSAVGEEQFF

V gene: TRBV4-1
clone size: few
D gene: TRBD1
J gene: TRBJ2-7
CDR3 DNA: TGCGCCAGCAGCCAAACAGGAGGACAGGCCGAGCAGTACTTC
CDR3 protein: CASSQTGGQAEQYF

V gene: TRBV6-4
clone size: once
D gene: -
J gene: TRBJ2-2
CDR3 DNA: TGTGCCAGCAGTGAAGAGTATGGGAACACCGGGGAGCTGTTTTTT
CDR3 protein: CASSEEYGNTGELFF

V gene: TRBV5-1
clone size: -
D gene: TRBD2
J gene: TRBJ2-5
CDR3 DNA: TGCGCCAGCAGCTTGGAGGTGGGAGGGGACCAAGAGACCCAGTACTTC
CDR3 protein: CASSLEVGGDQETQYF

V gene: TRBV20-1
clone size: few
D gene: -
J gene: TRBJ2-5
CDR3 DNA: TGCAGTGCTAGTCTGACTGGGAGCCAGTACTTC
CDR3 protein: CSASLTGSQYF

V gene: TRBV7-9
clone size: few
D gene: -
J gene: TRBJ1-5
CDR3 DNA: TGCGCCAGCCTCTTAAAACCTCGGGGTGACAATCAGCCCCAGCATTTT
CDR3 protein: CASLLKPRGDNQPQHF

V gene: TRBV6-1
clone size: -
D gene: -
J gene: TRBJ1-1
CDR3 DNA: TGTGCCAGCAGTGACATTCAAAACACTGAAGCTTTCTTT
CDR3 protein: CASSDIQNTEAFF

V gene: TRBV19
clone size: -
D gene: TRBD2
J gene: TRBJ2-5
CDR3 DNA: TGTGCCAGTAGTATACCAGCGGGGGGCCAAGAGACCCAGTACTTC
CDR3 protein: CASSIPAGGQETQYF

V gene: TRBV7-8
clone size: once
D gene: TRBD1
J gene: TRBJ1-6
CDR3 DNA: TGTGCCAGCAGGTTACAGGGGGTATACTCACCCCTCCACTTT
CDR3 protein: CASRLQGVYSPLHF

V gene: TRBV7-9
clone size: -
D gene: TRBD2
J gene: TRBJ2-2
CDR3 DNA: TGTGCCAGCAGCTCTCCACTAGCGGGGGTCACCGGGGAGCTGTTTTTT
CDR3 protein: CASSSPLAGVTGELFF

V gene: TRBV27
clone size: -
D gene: TRBD1
J gene: TRBJ1-2
CDR3 DNA: TGTGCCAGCAGGGGGTCGGACAGGGCGTTATATGGCTACACCTTC
CDR3 protein: CASRGSDRALYGYTF

V gene: TRBV9
clone size: -
D gene: TRBD1
J gene: TRBJ2-2
CDR3 DNA: TGTGCCAGCAGCGTAACAGGGGACGGGGAGCTGTTTTTT
CDR3 protein: CASSVTGDGELFF

V gene: TRBV25-1
clone size: -
D gene: -
J gene: TRBJ1-6
CDR3 DNA: TGTGCCAGCAGTGAATATGGGGACAACGAATCACCCCTCCACTTT
CDR3 protein: CASSEYGDNESPLHF

V gene: TRBV6-1
clone size: -
D gene: -
J gene: TRBJ1-2
CDR3 DNA: TGTGCCAGCAGTTCCTTCCGGGACACCCTTGAAGGCTACACCTTC
CDR3 protein: CASSSFRDTLEGYTF

V gene: TRBV30
clone size: once
D gene: -
J gene: TRBJ2-7
CDR3 DNA: TGTGCCTGGAGTGTACTCCGGGCTAGCAGCTCCTACGAGCAGTACTTC
CDR3 protein: CAWSVLRASSSYEQYF

V gene: TRBV25-1
clone size: once
D gene: TRBD1
J gene: TRBJ1-2
CDR3 DNA: TGTGCCAGCAGTGTAGGGGGCCGCTACACCTTC
CDR3 protein: CASSVGGRYTF

V gene: TRBV7-2
clone size: -
D gene: TRBD1
J gene: TRBJ2-7
CDR3 DNA: TGTGCCAGCAGCTTGCAGGGACAGGGAACCTACGAGCAGTACTTC
CDR3 protein: CASSLQGQGTYEQYF

V gene: TRBV30
clone size: -
D gene: TRBD1
J gene: TRBJ1-5
CDR3 DNA: TGTGCCTGGGGGATTGGTTGGGGACAGGGGGCTCAGCCCCAGCATTTT
CDR3 protein: CAWGIGWGQGAQPQHF

V gene: TRBV29-1
clone size: -
D gene: -
J gene: TRBJ1-3
CDR3 DNA: TGCAGTTCTCAGTCTGGAAACACCATATATTTT
CDR3 protein: CSSQSGNTIYF

V gene: TRBV2
clone size: few
D gene: TRBD1
J gene: TRBJ1-1
CDR3 DNA: TGTGCCAGCAGGGACAGGGGGAGAACTGAAGCTTTCTTT
CDR3 protein: CASRDRGRTEAFF

V gene: TRBV2
clone size: few
D gene: TRBD1
J gene: TRBJ2-2
CDR3 DNA: TGTGCCAGCAGTGTGGACAGGGGTGGCGGGGAGCTGTTTTTT
CDR3 protein: CASSVDRGGGELFF

V gene: TRBV5-4
clone size: few
D gene: -
J gene: TRBJ2-1
CDR3 DNA: TGTGCCAGCAGCTTGGATATTAGCGAGAACTTCTTC
CDR3 protein: CASSLDISENFF

V gene: TRBV7-3
clone size: -
D gene: TRBD2
J gene: TRBJ2-2
CDR3 DNA: TGTGCCAGCAGCTTTGGGGGGGTGAACACCGGGGAGCTGTTTTTT
CDR3 protein: CASSFGGVNTGELFF

V gene: TRBV2
clone size: -
D gene: TRBD2
J gene: TRBJ2-5
CDR3 DNA: TGTGCCAGCAGTGATACTAGCGGGGGGGGTGAGACCCAGTACTTC
CDR3 protein: CASSDTSGGGETQYF

V gene: TRBV27
clone size: -
D gene: -
J gene: TRBJ1-1
CDR3 DNA: TGTGCCAGCAGATCCTCGGGCACTGAAGCTTTCTTT
CDR3 protein: CASRSSGTEAFF

V gene: TRBV7-2
clone size: -
D gene: TRBD2
J gene: TRBJ2-3
CDR3 DNA: TGTGCCAGCAACGTGAAAGGGCGGGGGGCCGACACAGATACGCAGTATTTT
CDR3 protein: CASNVKGRGADTDTQYF

V gene: TRBV2
clone size: -
D gene: -
J gene: TRBJ2-3
CDR3 DNA: TGTGCCAGCAGTACCGGGAACGAGAGGCGGTATTTT
CDR3 protein: CASSTGNERRYF

V gene: TRBV9
clone size: once
D gene: -
J gene: TRBJ2-2
CDR3 DNA: TGTGCCAGCAGCCTGACTACAAACACCGGGGAGCTGTTTTTT
CDR3 protein: CASSLTTNTGELFF

V gene: TRBV4-1
clone size: -
D gene: -
J gene: TRBJ1-3
CDR3 DNA: TGCGCCAGCAGCCAAGGGCGACACCCATCCCTCTCTGGAAACACCATATATTTT
CDR3 protein: CASSQGRHPSLSGNTIYF

V gene: TRBV4-3
clone size: few
D gene: -
J gene: TRBJ1-2
CDR3 DNA: TGCGCCAGCAGCCCCCAGACAGGCCGCCTTAGTGATGGCTACACCTTC
CDR3 protein: CASSPQTGRLSDGYTF

V gene: TRBV5-1
clone size: -
D gene: -
J gene: TRBJ1-1
CDR3 DNA: TGCGCCAGCAGCTACGACAACCGTGAAGCTTTCTTT
CDR3 protein: CASSYDNREAFF

V gene: TRBV14
clone size: few
D gene: -
J gene: TRBJ1-4
CDR3 DNA: TGTGCCAGCAGCCAAGATTTGTGGAGTGAAAAACTGTTTTTT
CDR3 protein: CASSQDLWSEKLFF

V gene: TRBV5-1
clone size: -
D gene: -
J gene: TRBJ1-6
CDR3 DNA: TGCGCCAGCAGCTTGGCGGGGAGTCGGTGGGCTTCACCCCTCCACTTT
CDR3 protein: CASSLAGSRWASPLHF

V gene: TRBV19
clone size: -
D gene: TRBD1
J gene: TRBJ1-5
CDR3 DNA: TGTGCCAGTAGTATAGACTGGACAGGGGGCACTCCCCAGCATTTT
CDR3 protein: CASSIDWTGGTPQHF

V gene: TRBV6-5
clone size: -
D gene: TRBD1
J gene: TRBJ2-5
CDR3 DNA: TGTGCCAGCAGCAACCCCCAGGGGGCGAGGGAGACCCAGTACTTC
CDR3 protein: CASSNPQGARETQYF

V gene: TRBV10-3
clone size: -
D gene: -
J gene: TRBJ2-5
CDR3 DNA: TGTGCCATCAGTGAGTCACTAGACGCCCAAGAGACCCAGTACTTC
CDR3 protein: CAISESLDAQETQYF

V gene: TRBV14
clone size: -
D gene: TRBD2
J gene: TRBJ2-7
CDR3 DNA: TGTGCCAGCACCCCCGAGCGGGGAATCTACGAGCAGTACTTC
CDR3 protein: CASTPERGIYEQYF

V gene: TRBV19
clone size: -
D gene: -
J gene: TRBJ1-5
CDR3 DNA: TGTGCCAGTGGGGAGAGCAATCAGCCCCAGCATTTT
CDR3 protein: CASGESNQPQHF

V gene: TRBV5-4
clone size: -
D gene: -
J gene: TRBJ2-5
CDR3 DNA: TGTGCCAGCAGCTACAGGTACCAAGAGACCCAGTACTTC
CDR3 protein: CASSYRYQETQYF

V gene: TRBV12-5
clone size: -
D gene: -
J gene: TRBJ2-7
CDR3 DNA: TGTGCTAGTGGCCGGGATGAGGGCGACGAGCAGTACTTC
CDR3 protein: CASGRDEGDEQYF

V gene: TRBV4-1
clone size: many
D gene: -
J gene: TRBJ1-4
CDR3 DNA: TGCGCCAGCAGCCAAGACCCCCAGGTCTGGGTACTGTTTTTT
CDR3 protein: CASSQDPQVWVLFF

V gene: TRBV2
clone size: -
D gene: TRBD1
J gene: TRBJ2-7
CDR3 DNA: TGTGCCAGAAGAGGGACAGGCTCCTACGAGCAGTACTTC
CDR3 protein: CARRGTGSYEQYF

V gene: TRBV30
clone size: -
D gene: -
J gene: TRBJ1-2
CDR3 DNA: TGTGCCTGGAGTGAAGGGAGTTATGGCTACACCTTC
CDR3 protein: CAWSEGSYGYTF

V gene: TRBV30
clone size: -
D gene: TRBD2
J gene: TRBJ2-5
CDR3 DNA: TGTGCCTGGACGCGGGGGGTACAAGAGACCCAGTACTTC
CDR3 protein: CAWTRGVQETQYF

V gene: TRBV19
clone size: -
D gene: -
J gene: TRBJ2-5
CDR3 DNA: TGTGCCAGTAGTGATGGAGTTTTGCTACAAGAGACCCAGTACTTC
CDR3 protein: CASSDGVLLQETQYF

V gene: TRBV7-8
clone size: -
D gene: -
J gene: TRBJ2-3
CDR3 DNA: TGTGCCAGCAGCTTATTCCGGGTAGGGGTCAACACAGATACGCAGTATTTT
CDR3 protein: CASSLFRVGVNTDTQYF

V gene: TRBV6-1
clone size: -
D gene: -
J gene: TRBJ1-3
CDR3 DNA: TGTGCCAGCAGTGAAGAAGGAGGTCCTACTGGAAACACCATATATTTT
CDR3 protein: CASSEEGGPTGNTIYF

V gene: TRBV2
clone size: -
D gene: TRBD1
J gene: TRBJ2-7
CDR3 DNA: TGTGCCAGCAAGGGAGGGACAGGGAACTACGAGCAGTACTTC
CDR3 protein: CASKGGTGNYEQYF

V gene: TRBV27
clone size: -
D gene: TRBD2
J gene: TRBJ2-7
CDR3 DNA: TGTGCCAGCAGTTTGTCGGCAGGGGCTCGGGAGGGGCAGTACTTC
CDR3 protein: CASSLSAGAREGQYF

V gene: TRBV4-1
clone size: -
D gene: -
J gene: TRBJ1-5
CDR3 DNA: TGCGCCAGCAGCCAAGGTCACGGTAGCAATCAGCCCCAGCATTTT
CDR3 protein: CASSQGHGSNQPQHF

V gene: TRBV5-6
clone size: -
D gene: -
J gene: TRBJ1-2
CDR3 DNA: TGTGCCAGCAGCGGGGGGAGGCTCGGCTCCAACTATGGCTACACCTTC
CDR3 protein: CASSGGRLGSNYGYTF